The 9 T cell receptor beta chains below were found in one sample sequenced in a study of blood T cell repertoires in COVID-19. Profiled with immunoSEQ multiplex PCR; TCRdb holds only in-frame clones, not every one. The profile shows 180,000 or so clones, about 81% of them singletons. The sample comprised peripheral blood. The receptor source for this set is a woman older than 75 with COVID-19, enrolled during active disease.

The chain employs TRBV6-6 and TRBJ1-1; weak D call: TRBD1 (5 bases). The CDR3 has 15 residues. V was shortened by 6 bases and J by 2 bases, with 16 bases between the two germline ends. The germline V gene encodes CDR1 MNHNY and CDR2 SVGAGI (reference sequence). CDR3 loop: CASRPTATVNTEAFF. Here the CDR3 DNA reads TGTGCCAGCAGACCGACTGCGACAGTCAACACTGAAGCTTTCTTT.

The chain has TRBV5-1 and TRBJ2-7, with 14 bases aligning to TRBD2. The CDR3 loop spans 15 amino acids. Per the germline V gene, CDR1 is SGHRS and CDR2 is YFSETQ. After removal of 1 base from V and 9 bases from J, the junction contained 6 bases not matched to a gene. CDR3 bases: TGCGCCAGCAGCTTGACTGGGACTAGCGGGAGCCTGCAGTACTTC. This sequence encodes CASSLTGTSGSLQYF. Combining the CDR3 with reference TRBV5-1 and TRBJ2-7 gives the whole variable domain KAGVTQTPRYLIKTRGQQVTLSCSPISGHRSVSWYQQTPGQGLQFLFEYFSETQRNKGNFPGRFSGRQFSNSRSEMNVSTLELGDSALYLCASSLTGTSGSLQYFGPGTRLTVT.

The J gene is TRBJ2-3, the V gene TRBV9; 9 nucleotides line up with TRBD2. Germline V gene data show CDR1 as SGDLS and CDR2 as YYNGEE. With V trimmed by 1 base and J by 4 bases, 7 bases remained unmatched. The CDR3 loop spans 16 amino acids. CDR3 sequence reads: CASSVTLAGTPDTQYF. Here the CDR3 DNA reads TGTGCCAGCAGCGTAACTCTAGCGGGAACCCCAGATACGCAGTATTTT. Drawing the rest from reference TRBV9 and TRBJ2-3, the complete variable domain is DSGVTQTPKHLITATGQRVTLRCSPRSGDLSVYWYQQSLDQGLQFLIQYYNGEERAKGNILERFSAQQFPDLHSELNLSSLELGDSALYFCASSVTLAGTPDTQYFGPGTRLTVL.

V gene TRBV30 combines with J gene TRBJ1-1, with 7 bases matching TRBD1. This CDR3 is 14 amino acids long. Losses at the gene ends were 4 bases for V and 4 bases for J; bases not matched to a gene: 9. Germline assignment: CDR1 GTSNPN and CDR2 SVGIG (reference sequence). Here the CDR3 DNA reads TGTGCCTGGACCAGGGGTTACAGGGGCACTGAAGCTTTCTTT. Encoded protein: CAWTRGYRGTEAFF.

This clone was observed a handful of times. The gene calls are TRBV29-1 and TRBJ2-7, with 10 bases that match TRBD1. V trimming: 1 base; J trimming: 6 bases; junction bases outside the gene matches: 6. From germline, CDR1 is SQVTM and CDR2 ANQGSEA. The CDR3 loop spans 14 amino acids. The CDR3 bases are TGCAGCGTTGAAGGGGACAGGGGAGGACCCGAGCAGTACTTC. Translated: CSVEGDRGGPEQYF.

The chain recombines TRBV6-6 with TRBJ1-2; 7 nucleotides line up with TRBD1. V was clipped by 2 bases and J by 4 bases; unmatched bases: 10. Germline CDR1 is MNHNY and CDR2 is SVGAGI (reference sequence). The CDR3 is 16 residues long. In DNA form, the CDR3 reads TGTGCCAGCAGTTACCCCCCTCCTGACAGGGCCTATGGCTACACCTTC. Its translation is CASSYPPPDRAYGYTF.

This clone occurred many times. CDR3 region: CASSQDSPAGAGANVLTF. The CDR3 DNA is TGTGCCAGCAGCCAAGATTCACCAGCGGGAGCTGGGGCCAACGTCCTGACTTTC. The chain is built from TRBV4-2 and TRBJ2-6, with 8 bases that match TRBD2. The CDR3 has 18 amino acids. CDR1 and CDR2 (germline): LGHNA, YNFKEQ. The junction had 6 bases not matched to a gene; V was cut back by 0 bases and J by 2 bases.

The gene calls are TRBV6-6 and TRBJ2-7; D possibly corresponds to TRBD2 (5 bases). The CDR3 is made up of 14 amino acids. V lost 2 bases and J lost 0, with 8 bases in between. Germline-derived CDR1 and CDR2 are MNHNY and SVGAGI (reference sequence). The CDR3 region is CASSYGLASYEQYF. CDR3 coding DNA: TGTGCCAGCAGTTACGGGCTAGCCTCCTACGAGCAGTACTTC.

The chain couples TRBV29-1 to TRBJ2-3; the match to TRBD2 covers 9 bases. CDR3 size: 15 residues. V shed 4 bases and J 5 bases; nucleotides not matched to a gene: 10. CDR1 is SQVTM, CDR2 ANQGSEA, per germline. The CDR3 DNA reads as TGCAGCGTTGCACGGACTAGCGAGAGTTTAGATACGCAGTATTTT. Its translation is CSVARTSESLDTQYF.